This entry lists 32 T cell receptor beta chains sequenced from one sample in a study of cytomegalovirus exposure and HLA in healthy donors. A multiplex PCR was run with 60 Vbeta primers and 13 Jbeta primers. Measured with immunoSEQ multiplex PCR; TCRdb has only the in-frame clones, and not every one. Altogether 200,000 to 250,000 clones are present, over 80% being singletons, with the ten largest covering 0.71%. The sample consisted of PBMCs. These receptors all stem from a boy between 2 and 10 years old in good health and CMV-seronegative.

The CDR3, as DNA: TGTGCCAGCAGTGACGGAGCGGGAGGGAGAACTAGCACAGATACGCAGTATTTT. Translated, it gives CASSDGAGGRTSTDTQYF. The chain uses TRBV25-1 and TRBJ2-3, with TRBD2 identical over 10 bases. This CDR3 comprises 18 residues. The germline V gene has CDR1 MGHDK and CDR2 SYGVNS. The trim removed 3 bases at V and 0 bases at J, leaving 9 bases unmatched.

The J gene is TRBJ2-2, the V gene TRBV5-1; D is perhaps TRBD2 (6 bases). The germline V gene encodes CDR1 SGHRS and CDR2 YFSETQ. The CDR3 runs to 16 residues. The V end lost 0 bases, the J end lost 6 bases, and 15 bases lay between the germline ends. CDR3 nucleotides: TGCGCCAGCAGCTTGGAGTTCCGGGAGAGGGCCGGGGAGCTGTTTTTT. Residues: CASSLEFRERAGELFF.

The chain is built from TRBV5-8 and TRBJ2-1; TRBD2 aligns across 7 bases. The CDR3 totals 15 residues. The ends lost 3 bases at V and 0 bases at J; junction bases unmatched: 3. Germline lookup yields CDR1 SGHTS and CDR2 YDEGEE. CDR3 region: CASSWTRYSYNEQFF. CDR3 nucleotide sequence: TGTGCCAGCAGCTGGACTAGATACTCCTACAATGAGCAGTTCTTC.

The table lists this clone with a few counts. The rearrangement links TRBV6-1 to TRBJ1-2; the D gene is possibly TRBD1 (6 bases). Per the germline V gene, CDR1 is MNHNS and CDR2 is SASEGT. The V gene lost 0 bases and the J gene lost 7 bases, with 15 bases spanning the gap. The CDR3 length is 15 residues. CDR3 DNA sequence: TGTGCCAGCAGTGAAGCGGACAGCCCTAGTCGTGGCTACACCTTC. Translation: CASSEADSPSRGYTF.

The chain uses TRBV15 and TRBJ2-7, with 8 bases that match TRBD2. CDR3 size: 13 residues. V lost 8 bases to trimming and J lost 2 bases; unmatched junction nucleotides: 5. CDR1 and CDR2 from the germline V gene are LNHNV and YYDKDF (reference sequence). CDR3 in amino acids: CATRREGTYEQYF. In DNA form, the CDR3 reads TGTGCCACCCGCCGGGAGGGAACCTACGAGCAGTACTTC.

The chain combines TRBV29-1 with TRBJ1-1; 7 bases are shared with TRBD1. The germline V gene encodes CDR1 SQVTM and CDR2 ANQGSEA. After removal of 7 bases from V and 2 bases from J, the junction contained 10 bases not matched to a gene. This CDR3 spans 14 amino acids. CDR3 DNA sequence: TGCAGCGCCCTCCCCCGGGACAGAAACACTGAAGCTTTCTTT. Its protein product is CSALPRDRNTEAFF. The entire variable domain, with the rest obtained from reference TRBV29-1 and TRBJ1-1, is as follows: SAVISQKPSRDICQRGTSLTIQCQVDSQVTMMFWYRQQPGQSLTLIATANQGSEATYESGFVIDKFPISRPNLTFSTLTVSNMSPEDSSIYLCSALPRDRNTEAFFGQGTRLTVV.

The chain employs TRBV10-3 and TRBJ1-1; D may be TRBD1 (6 bases). Deletions cut 3 bases from V and 5 bases from J, with 16 bases between. This CDR3 has 15 amino acids. The germline CDR1 and CDR2 sequences are ENHRY and SYGVKD. CDR3 coding DNA: TGTGCCATCAGTGAACCGGGACAAAGAAATACTGAAGCTTTCTTT. It codes for CAISEPGQRNTEAFF.

This clone has a single count. The V and J genes are TRBV28 and TRBJ1-2; 8 bases fit TRBD1. Germline CDR1 MDHEN, CDR2 SYDVKM. With 6 bases clipped from V and 0 bases from J, the junction kept 12 bases outside the gene matches. This CDR3 contains 17 residues. In nucleotides, the CDR3 is TGTGCCAGCAGGGACAGGGCCTTTACTTTAGCTAACTATGGCTACACCTTC. Its protein product is CASRDRAFTLANYGYTF.

This chain joins TRBV14 and TRBJ2-1, with 11 nucleotides matching TRBD2. Germline V CDR1 and CDR2: SGHDN, FVKESK. This CDR3 comprises 16 residues. J lost 7 bases, V lost 2 bases, and 7 bases had no gene match. CDR3 bases: TGTGCCAGCAGCCAATTTAGCGGGGGGGCCCTGAATGAGCAGTTCTTC. It translates to CASSQFSGGALNEQFF.

This sequence joins TRBV5-1 and TRBJ2-3; the match to TRBD2 covers 11 bases. The CDR3 contains 18 residues. CDR1 and CDR2 (germline): SGHRS, YFSETQ. The junction had 12 bases not matched to a gene; V was cut back by 5 bases and J by 1 base. CDR3 DNA sequence: TGCGCCAGCAGTTTTGGTAGCGGGGGGGCCACTGGCACAGATACGCAGTATTTT. Translating it yields CASSFGSGGATGTDTQYF.

V usage is TRBV27 and J usage is TRBJ2-7; D is unclear. The CDR3 extends over 14 amino acids. The V and J ends lost 4 bases and 3 bases respectively, with 13 bases between them. Germline CDR1 MNHEY, CDR2 SMNVEV (reference sequence). Here the CDR3 DNA reads TGTGCCAGCAGTTCGGCAGGTCCGTACTACGAGCAGTACTTC. This sequence encodes CASSSAGPYYEQYF.

The rearrangement links TRBV19 to TRBJ1-4; tentatively, D is TRBD1 (6 bases). Trimming shortened V by 6 bases and J by 3 bases, and 11 bases separated the two germline ends. The CDR3 runs to 14 residues. CDR1 LNHDA and CDR2 SQIVND come from the germline V gene (reference sequence). The CDR3 DNA reads TGTGCCAGTAGCCAGGGGAGTTCTAATGAAAAACTGTTTTTT. As protein: CASSQGSSNEKLFF.

The chain links TRBV9 to TRBJ2-7; TRBD1 agrees at 9 bases. J lost 3 bases, V lost 0 bases, and 4 bases had no gene match. This CDR3 contains 15 residues. CDR1 is SGDLS and CDR2 is YYNGEE in the germline V gene. CDR3 DNA: TGTGCCAGCAGCGTAGAGGGACAGGGAGGCTACGAGCAGTACTTC. Translating it yields CASSVEGQGGYEQYF.

Here the CDR3 DNA reads TGCGCCAGCAGCCCGCCAGGGGATTCATACACTGAAGCTTTCTTT. It yields the protein CASSPPGDSYTEAFF. This rearrangement joins TRBV5-1 to TRBJ1-1; D is possibly TRBD1 (6 bases). This CDR3 spans 15 amino acids. Trimming left V 4 bases short and J 3 bases short, with 16 bases between. Germline CDR1 SGHRS, CDR2 YFSETQ.

The chain links TRBV7-8 to TRBJ2-5; D is perhaps TRBD2 (6 bases). Matching the DNA end better, TRBJ2-7 makes the J call doubtful. Per the germline V gene, CDR1 is SGHVS and CDR2 is FQNEAQ. This CDR3 is 13 amino acids long. The CDR3 nucleotides are TGTGCCAGCTCAAGCGGGCCCACCTACGAGCAGTACTTC. The encoded protein is CASSSGPTYEQYF.

V is TRBV30 and J is TRBJ2-7, with TRBD1 matching over 8 bases. Unmatched junction bases numbered 8, after V lost 3 bases and J lost 7 bases. This CDR3 has 13 amino acids. The germline gives CDR1 GTSNPN, CDR2 SVGIG (reference sequence). The CDR3 DNA reads TGTGCCTGGAGCCAGACAGGGGCGTGGGAGCAGTACTTC. It codes for CAWSQTGAWEQYF.

The rearrangement links TRBV10-2 to TRBJ2-7; the D gene is possibly TRBD1 (6 bases). Looked up from germline, CDR1 is WSHSY and CDR2 is SAAADI. The CDR3 spans 15 residues. V lost 7 bases, J lost 0 bases, and 16 bases lay in between. The CDR3 DNA follows: TGCGCCAGCACCGTACAGGGTGGGAGCTCCTACGAGCAGTACTTC. Translation: CASTVQGGSSYEQYF.

The V and J genes are TRBV6-4 and TRBJ2-4; tentatively, D is TRBD1 (5 bases). Germline lookup yields CDR1 MRHNA and CDR2 SNTAGT. The CDR3 is 13 residues long. V lost 4 bases and J 8 bases, leaving 12 bases between the germline ends. The CDR3 region has the DNA TGTGCCAGCAGTGTTTCAGGGAACGACATTCAGTACTTC. Translating gives CASSVSGNDIQYF.

V is TRBV7-2 and J is TRBJ2-3, with TRBD2 identical over 7 bases. Trimming removed 5 bases from V and 3 bases from J; junction bases left unmatched: 2. This CDR3 spans 13 amino acids. Germline V lookup: CDR1 SGHTA, CDR2 FQGNSA. As DNA, the CDR3 is TGTGCCAGCAGCAGAGCGGGAACAGATACGCAGTATTTT. Residues: CASSRAGTDTQYF.

The V and J genes are TRBV19 and TRBJ1-2; 8 bases match TRBD1. J was trimmed by 8 bases and V by 0 bases; bases with no gene match: 11. Germline CDR1 LNHDA, CDR2 SQIVND (reference sequence). This CDR3 has 16 amino acids. Here the CDR3 reads CASSIDGQGEWNGYTF. The CDR3 DNA reads TGTGCCAGTAGTATAGACGGACAGGGTGAGTGGAACGGCTACACCTTC.

The rearrangement joins TRBV7-9 to TRBJ2-3; 14 nucleotides agree with TRBD2. Germline CDR1 is SEHNR and CDR2 is FQNEAQ (reference sequence). This CDR3 contains 15 residues. J was trimmed by 6 bases and V by 4 bases; bases with no gene match: 3. In nucleotides, the CDR3 is TGTGCCAGCAGCTACGGACTAGCGGGAGGCGATACGCAGTATTTT. This sequence encodes CASSYGLAGGDTQYF.

V and J are TRBV12-5 and TRBJ1-2; 7 bases fit TRBD1. The V gene end was trimmed by 5 bases and the J gene end by 4 bases; junction bases not matched to a gene: 13. CDR3 length: 16 amino acids. Germline CDR1 and CDR2: LGHNT and FRNRAP. CDR3 in amino acids: CASGRDVTGQGYGYTF. CDR3 sequence (DNA): TGTGCTAGTGGTCGAGATGTGACAGGGCAGGGCTATGGCTACACCTTC.

The gene calls are TRBV2 and TRBJ2-5; 11 bases map to TRBD1. V shed 6 bases, J shed 5 bases, and the junction held 5 bases outside the gene matches. This CDR3 comprises 14 residues. Germline V gene sequence: CDR1 SNHLY, CDR2 FYNNEI. The CDR3 reads CASREDRGPETQYF. CDR3 bases: TGTGCCAGCAGAGAGGACAGGGGGCCGGAGACCCAGTACTTC.

The chain couples TRBV11-2 to TRBJ2-7; 8 bases are a match to TRBD1. CDR1 is SGHAT and CDR2 is FQNNGV in the germline V gene. The V gene end was trimmed by 5 bases and the J gene end by 2 bases; junction bases not matched to a gene: 8. This CDR3 has 15 amino acids. This CDR3 reads CASSRGTGPPYEQYF. The CDR3 DNA reads TGTGCCAGCAGCCGAGGGACAGGACCTCCCTACGAGCAGTACTTC.

The chain combines TRBV10-3 with TRBJ2-7; 8 positions match TRBD1. J lost 4 bases, V lost 3 bases, and 5 bases had no gene match. CDR3 length: 14 amino acids. In germline, CDR1 is ENHRY, CDR2 SYGVKD. The CDR3 is CAISDRDRQYEQYF. CDR3 bases: TGTGCCATCAGTGACCGGGACAGGCAGTACGAGCAGTACTTC.

This clone was counted only a few times. V gene TRBV5-6 combines with J gene TRBJ1-1, with D possibly matching TRBD1 (5 bases). The CDR3 runs 14 residues. Germline-derived CDR1 and CDR2 are SGHDT and YYEEEE. V lost 1 base and J lost 9, with 16 bases in between. The chain's CDR3 is CASSLQAGRMKAFF. The CDR3 bases are TGTGCCAGCAGCTTGCAGGCAGGGCGGATGAAAGCTTTCTTT.

This clone was seen only once. This chain links TRBV10-3 with TRBJ1-3; D is uncertain. Trimming shortened V by 3 bases and J by 4 bases, and 10 bases separated the two germline ends. The germline gives CDR1 ENHRY, CDR2 SYGVKD. This CDR3 has 14 residues. CDR3 sequence: CAISDRYRGNTIYF. The CDR3 region has the DNA TGTGCCATCAGTGACAGGTATCGAGGAAACACCATATATTTT.

The genes are TRBV2 and TRBJ2-5; D call uncertain. The V end was cut by 4 bases, the J end by 5 bases, with 8 bases between. The CDR3 totals 12 residues. CDR1 and CDR2 (germline): SNHLY, FYNNEI. Here the CDR3 reads CASSGMEETQYF. CDR3 nucleotides: TGTGCCAGCAGTGGGATGGAGGAGACCCAGTACTTC.

This rearrangement joins TRBV12-5 to TRBJ2-5; TRBD2 matches 8 bases. The CDR3 runs to 14 residues. Germline trimming cut 1 base from V and 4 bases from J; bases unmatched to any gene: 2. Germline assignment: CDR1 LGHNT and CDR2 FRNRAP. The CDR3 nucleotides are TGTGCTAGTGGTTTGGCCGGGAGGGGAGAGACCCAGTACTTC. Translating it yields CASGLAGRGETQYF.

The J gene is TRBJ1-6, the V gene TRBV6-1; weak D call: TRBD1 (5 bases). The CDR3 runs 12 residues. Trimming cost V 6 bases and J 8 bases, with 8 bases left between them. CDR1 is MNHNS, CDR2 SASEGT, per germline. The CDR3 is CASRSGDSPLHF. In nucleotides, the CDR3 is TGTGCCAGCAGATCGGGGGATTCACCCCTCCACTTT.

V and J are TRBV9 and TRBJ2-7; possible D gene TRBD1, 6 bases. Trimming took off 3 bases at V and 0 bases at J, with 10 bases between the two ends. The CDR3 totals 14 residues. Germline V CDR1 and CDR2: SGDLS, YYNGEE. Written as DNA, the CDR3 is TGTGCCAGCAGCGACAGGGTGAGCTCCTACGAGCAGTACTTC. This sequence encodes CASSDRVSSYEQYF. Supplemented by reference TRBV9 and TRBJ2-7, the full variable domain reads DSGVTQTPKHLITATGQRVTLRCSPRSGDLSVYWYQQSLDQGLQFLIQYYNGEERAKGNILERFSAQQFPDLHSELNLSSLELGDSALYFCASSDRVSSYEQYFGPGTRLTVT.

The V call is TRBV11-2, the J call TRBJ2-7; 11 nucleotides line up with TRBD2. Germline CDR1 and CDR2: SGHAT and FQNNGV. The CDR3 is made up of 15 amino acids. The trim removed 1 base at V and 3 bases at J, leaving 2 bases unmatched. The CDR3 spells CASSLGGTSGYEQYF. The CDR3 DNA follows: TGTGCCAGCAGCTTAGGTGGGACTAGCGGCTACGAGCAGTACTTC. The entire variable domain, with the rest obtained from reference TRBV11-2 and TRBJ2-7, is as follows: EAGVAQSPRYKIIEKRQSVAFWCNPISGHATLYWYQQILGQGPKLLIQFQNNGVVDDSQLPKDRFSAERLKGVDSTLKIQPAKLEDSAVYLCASSLGGTSGYEQYFGPGTRLTVT.